A selection of T cell receptor beta chains follows, all from one sample in a study of blood T cell repertoires in COVID-19. Libraries were prepared by immunoSEQ multiplex PCR; TCRdb keeps only in-frame clonotypes and omits some of them. Among 150,000 to 200,000 clones listed, about four fifths were seen once. Sequencing was carried out using peripheral blood. Receptors originate from a man aged 55 to 70 with acute or convalescent COVID-19. Each CDR3 is given with its conserved first and last residue. Each record gives: J gene, clone size, V gene, CDR3 protein. Expanded clones are given a class, and other clones once, few, many or no size at all.

j_gene: TRBJ2-1; abundance: NA; v_gene: TRBV7-9; CDR3aa: CASSLTSGTTLYNEQFF
j_gene: TRBJ1-6; abundance: few; v_gene: TRBV11-2; CDR3aa: CASTPTDTNSPLHF
j_gene: TRBJ2-7; abundance: NA; v_gene: TRBV15; CDR3aa: CATSVRAGVYEQYF
j_gene: TRBJ2-6; abundance: NA; v_gene: TRBV3-1/TRBV3-2; CDR3aa: CASSKWTGSGANVLTF
j_gene: TRBJ2-7; abundance: NA; v_gene: TRBV19; CDR3aa: CASSMVRLAGVKSGEQYF
j_gene: TRBJ2-2; abundance: NA; v_gene: TRBV19; CDR3aa: CASRTIGTSGRTGELFF
j_gene: TRBJ1-6; abundance: few; v_gene: TRBV28; CDR3aa: CASRPGQRYSPLHF
j_gene: TRBJ1-1; abundance: NA; v_gene: TRBV10-1; CDR3aa: CASSDQGATEAFF
j_gene: TRBJ2-5; abundance: few; v_gene: TRBV2; CDR3aa: CASRRDRTETQYF
j_gene: TRBJ2-1; abundance: few; v_gene: TRBV9; CDR3aa: CASSEGTKNEQFF
j_gene: TRBJ2-1; abundance: NA; v_gene: TRBV27; CDR3aa: CASSFPRSNEQFF
j_gene: TRBJ1-5; abundance: NA; v_gene: TRBV7-2; CDR3aa: CASSSDREGPQHF
j_gene: TRBJ2-3; abundance: NA; v_gene: TRBV9; CDR3aa: CASSLGRGQGKRTDTQYF
j_gene: TRBJ2-2; abundance: NA; v_gene: TRBV9; CDR3aa: CASSGDRSNTGELFF
j_gene: TRBJ1-5; abundance: NA; v_gene: TRBV27; CDR3aa: CASSFRGRQPQHF
j_gene: TRBJ2-5; abundance: few; v_gene: TRBV5-4; CDR3aa: CASLSQGGGETQYF
j_gene: TRBJ1-5; abundance: NA; v_gene: TRBV24-1; CDR3aa: CATSDRGGPGNQPQHF
j_gene: TRBJ2-2; abundance: once; v_gene: TRBV5-5; CDR3aa: CASSFPRATGELFF
j_gene: TRBJ2-3; abundance: NA; v_gene: TRBV7-8; CDR3aa: CASSSYGRGADTQYF
j_gene: TRBJ1-2; abundance: NA; v_gene: TRBV6-2/TRBV6-3; CDR3aa: CASSTGGRKDGYTF
j_gene: TRBJ1-2; abundance: NA; v_gene: TRBV6-5; CDR3aa: CASSSSRGYTF
j_gene: TRBJ2-1; abundance: once; v_gene: TRBV14; CDR3aa: CASSQRGLAGGRGQFF
j_gene: TRBJ1-4; abundance: NA; v_gene: TRBV5-1; CDR3aa: CASSLAGSNEKLFF
j_gene: TRBJ2-2; abundance: many; v_gene: TRBV19; CDR3aa: CASKSSGGAYTGELFF
j_gene: TRBJ2-2; abundance: few; v_gene: TRBV6-5; CDR3aa: CASRVTGELFF
j_gene: TRBJ2-1; abundance: NA; v_gene: TRBV15; CDR3aa: CATSRGKGWDEQFF
j_gene: TRBJ2-1; abundance: few; v_gene: TRBV2; CDR3aa: CASSEDGTSGGASRGEQFF
j_gene: TRBJ1-2; abundance: few; v_gene: TRBV4-2; CDR3aa: CASSQDGQGGDGYTF
j_gene: TRBJ2-2; abundance: once; v_gene: TRBV19; CDR3aa: CASLHLAGGLTGELFF
j_gene: TRBJ1-3; abundance: NA; v_gene: TRBV7-9; CDR3aa: CASSLDQGGNTIYF
j_gene: TRBJ2-5; abundance: NA; v_gene: TRBV4-3; CDR3aa: CASSQRGGLETQYF
j_gene: TRBJ2-1; abundance: NA; v_gene: TRBV5-5; CDR3aa: CASSSEAGEQFF